These T cell receptor beta chains were read from a single sample in a study of CD8+CD57+ T cells in acquired aplastic anemia. TCRdb itself ran the reads through MiXCR, one entry per CDR3 protein. The sample holds just over 200,000 distinct CDR3 sequences, roughly two thirds seen once. The sample taken for sequencing was sorted CD4+, CD8+, or CD8+CD57+ T cells (not recorded which) from PBMCs. Receptors originate from a human donor with aplastic anemia. Both conserved end residues are part of each CDR3. The order of the fields is D gene, J gene, V gene, clone size, CDR3 DNA, CDR3 protein. The D gene is left open where the match is weak. Clone size is stated in some rows and not others, as once, few, many or a class when expanded.

D gene: -; J gene: TRBJ2-7; V gene: TRBV5-6; clone size: once; CDR3 DNA: TGTGCCAGCAGCGTGACGGAACAACTTCAGTACTTC; CDR3 protein: CASSVTEQLQYF
D gene: -; J gene: TRBJ1-1; V gene: TRBV29-1; clone size: -; CDR3 DNA: TGCAGCGTTGAAGGGGGGGGCCGGAGTTATGCCTTCACTGAAGCTTTCTTT; CDR3 protein: CSVEGGGRSYAFTEAFF
D gene: TRBD1; J gene: TRBJ2-6; V gene: TRBV10-3; clone size: -; CDR3 DNA: TGTGCCATCAGTGAAGAGGGTTCGGGACAGGGAGGCCGAATTACTTTC; CDR3 protein: CAISEEGSGQGGRITF
D gene: -; J gene: TRBJ1-1; V gene: TRBV5-6; clone size: many; CDR3 DNA: TGTGCCAGCAGCTTGGAGGGGTGGTCGAATATGAACACTGAAGCTTTCTTT; CDR3 protein: CASSLEGWSNMNTEAFF
D gene: TRBD1; J gene: TRBJ1-3; V gene: TRBV10-3; clone size: -; CDR3 DNA: TGTGCCATCAGTGACCCAGGGACAGCTCTCGGAAACACCATATATTTT; CDR3 protein: CAISDPGTALGNTIYF
D gene: TRBD1; J gene: TRBJ1-2; V gene: TRBV29-1; clone size: many; CDR3 DNA: TGCAGCGTTGGTACAGGGGAAGGTAACTATGGCTACACCTTC; CDR3 protein: CSVGTGEGNYGYTF
D gene: -; J gene: TRBJ1-3; V gene: TRBV7-2; clone size: -; CDR3 DNA: TGTGCCAGCAGCCCCAGCAATCCTGGAGGAAACACCATATATTTT; CDR3 protein: CASSPSNPGGNTIYF
D gene: -; J gene: TRBJ2-6; V gene: TRBV19; clone size: -; CDR3 DNA: TGTGCCAGTAGTCCCTGGGAGGCTGGGGCCAACGTCCTGACTTTC; CDR3 protein: CASSPWEAGANVLTF
D gene: -; J gene: TRBJ1-6; V gene: TRBV7-3; clone size: -; CDR3 DNA: TGTGCCAGCAGCGTCCAGGGAGGATCCCTCCACTTT; CDR3 protein: CASSVQGGSLHF
D gene: -; J gene: TRBJ2-1; V gene: TRBV7-9; clone size: -; CDR3 DNA: TGTGCCAGCGGTATGCATGAGCAGTTCTTC; CDR3 protein: CASGMHEQFF
D gene: TRBD2; J gene: TRBJ2-1; V gene: TRBV7-3; clone size: few; CDR3 DNA: TGTGCCAGCAGCAAAGGACTAGCGGTCTACAATGAGCAGTTCTTC; CDR3 protein: CASSKGLAVYNEQFF
D gene: TRBD1; J gene: TRBJ1-1; V gene: TRBV9; clone size: -; CDR3 DNA: TGTGCCAGCAGCTTCGGACAGGGTGATGACACTGAAGCTTTCTTT; CDR3 protein: CASSFGQGDDTEAFF
D gene: -; J gene: TRBJ1-6; V gene: TRBV5-6; clone size: -; CDR3 DNA: TGTGCCAGCAGCTTGTGGCGGAACTCACCCCTCCACTTT; CDR3 protein: CASSLWRNSPLHF
D gene: TRBD1; J gene: TRBJ1-2; V gene: TRBV19; clone size: many; CDR3 DNA: TGTGCCAGTCGAGACCGGGACAGGGGCTACAGCTACTATGGCTACACCTTC; CDR3 protein: CASRDRDRGYSYYGYTF